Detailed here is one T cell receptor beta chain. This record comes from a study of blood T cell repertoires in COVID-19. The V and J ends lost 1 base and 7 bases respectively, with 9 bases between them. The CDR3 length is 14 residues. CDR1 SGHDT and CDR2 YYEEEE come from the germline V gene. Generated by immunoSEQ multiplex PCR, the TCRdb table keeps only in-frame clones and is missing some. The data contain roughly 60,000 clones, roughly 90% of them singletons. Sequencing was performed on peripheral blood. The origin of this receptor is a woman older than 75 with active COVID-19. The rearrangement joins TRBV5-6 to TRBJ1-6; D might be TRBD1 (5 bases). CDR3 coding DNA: TGTGCCAGCAGCTTGCGCAGGGCGAATTCACCCCTCCACTTT. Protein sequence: CASSLRRANSPLHF.